This record looks at one T cell receptor beta chain sequence and its context. This specimen comes from a study of CD8 T cells in Susac syndrome. Background on the study: Patients with Susac syndrome were therapy-naive, taking corticosteroids, with some also receiving intravenous immunoglobulin, or taking intravenous immunoglobulin alone at the time their blood was drawn.

The V end lost 6 bases, the J end lost 3 bases, and 8 bases lay between the germline ends. The CDR3 consists of 12 residues. Germline values: CDR1 SQVTM, CDR2 ANQGSEA. The RNA input was about 0.5 to 1 ug, and it was reverse transcribed with random hexamers. A single record per CDR3 protein comes from TCRdb applying MiXCR to the immunoSEQ multiplex PCR reads. The sample shows 130,000 to 150,000 distinct CDR3 sequences, approximately 94% of them seen only once. V is TRBV29-1 and J is TRBJ1-4, with a weak D call TRBD1 (5 bases). Sequencing was carried out using CD4+ T cells from PBMCs. The clonotype comes from a human donor with Susac syndrome. CDR3 loop: CSVQGANEKLFF. The CDR3, as DNA: TGCAGCGTGCAGGGAGCTAATGAAAAACTGTTTTTT.